The 20 T cell receptor beta chains presented below share a single source sample, sequenced in a study of shared clonotypes between healthy human individuals. Naive CD8 cells, CD45RO-negative and positively selected for CCR7, excluded terminally differentiated effector memory CD45RA+ cells. Generated by immunoSEQ multiplex PCR, the TCRdb table keeps only in-frame clones and is missing some. Of about 580,000 clones listed, 98% are singletons. The sequencing sample was made of naive CD8+ T cells sorted from blood. Receptors originate from a man aged 30 to 45 in good health.

J is TRBJ2-7 and V is TRBV5-1; 7 bases fit TRBD2. Germline trimming cut 0 bases from V and 4 bases from J; bases unmatched to any gene: 7. This CDR3 comprises 15 residues. Germline loops: CDR1 SGHRS, CDR2 YFSETQ. The CDR3 region is CASSLEAGSVYEQYF. DNA of the CDR3: TGCGCCAGCAGCTTGGAAGCGGGATCCGTATACGAGCAGTACTTC.

The chain links TRBV5-1 to TRBJ2-1, with unresolved D. Trimming pared 1 base from V and 10 bases from J, leaving 18 bases between. Germline values: CDR1 SGHRS, CDR2 YFSETQ. The CDR3 runs to 15 residues. The CDR3 bases are TGCGCCAGCAGCTTGTATTCTCCCCGGCCGGAAGAGCAGTTCTTC. Protein product: CASSLYSPRPEEQFF.

The chain carries TRBV29-1 and TRBJ2-7; D could derive from TRBD1 or TRBD2 (5 bases each). The CDR3 loop spans 15 amino acids. Deletions cut 0 bases from V and 2 bases from J, with 14 bases between. The germline V gene has CDR1 SQVTM and CDR2 ANQGSEA. The CDR3 here is CSVEDLRGFTYEQYF. CDR3 DNA: TGCAGCGTTGAAGATTTGAGGGGATTTACCTACGAGCAGTACTTC.

V and J are TRBV6-5 and TRBJ2-1; D is unresolved. CDR1 and CDR2 (germline): MNHEY, SVGAGI. Trimming left V 7 bases short and J 5 bases short, with 12 bases between. The length of the CDR3 is 13 residues. CDR3 bases: TGTGCCAGCACTCTATCGCTCAACAATGAGCAGTTCTTC. Amino acids: CASTLSLNNEQFF.

The V call is TRBV29-1, the J call TRBJ2-7; D unresolved. Deletions cut 2 bases from V and 1 base from J, with 9 bases between. The CDR3 consists of 13 residues. Germline V lookup: CDR1 SQVTM, CDR2 ANQGSEA. In DNA form, the CDR3 reads TGCAGCGTTGAATTTATCAATTCCTACGAGCAGTACTTC. Amino acid sequence: CSVEFINSYEQYF.

The rearrangement links TRBV18 to TRBJ1-2; no definite D call. This CDR3 comprises 16 residues. CDR1 and CDR2 from the germline V gene are KGHSH and LQKENI. The V gene lost 2 bases and the J gene lost 0 bases, with 13 bases spanning the gap. CDR3 residues: CASSPFGDSANYGYTF. The CDR3 nucleotides are TGTGCCAGCTCACCATTCGGCGATTCAGCTAACTATGGCTACACCTTC.

The chain employs TRBV19 and TRBJ1-5, with D uncertain. Germline loops: CDR1 LNHDA, CDR2 SQIVND (reference sequence). V lost 7 bases and J lost 2, with 12 bases in between. CDR3 length: 14 amino acids. Here the CDR3 DNA reads TGTGCCAGTACACTCCGGTCGGGCAATCAGCCCCAGCATTTT. Protein sequence: CASTLRSGNQPQHF.

The chain has TRBV25-1 and TRBJ2-2; D ambiguous. Germline V gene data show CDR1 as MGHDK and CDR2 as SYGVNS. The CDR3 is 15 amino acids. V gave up 3 bases and J gave up 0 bases, with 8 bases separating them. CDR3 sequence (DNA): TGTGCCAGCAGTGATCCTAAAGCGAACACCGGGGAGCTGTTTTTT. Its translation: CASSDPKANTGELFF.

This chain joins TRBV30 and TRBJ2-7; D unclear. There are 11 residues in the CDR3. V lost 6 bases and J lost 3, with 9 bases in between. Germline V gives CDR1 GTSNPN, CDR2 SVGIG (reference sequence). CDR3 bases: TGTGCCTGCTGGGTGATCTACGAGCAGTACTTC. Translating it yields CACWVIYEQYF. Full variable domain (outside the CDR3, taken from reference TRBV30 and TRBJ2-7): SQTIHQWPATLVQPVGSPLSLECTVEGTSNPNLYWYRQAAGRGLQLLFYSVGIGQISSEVPQNLSASRPQDRQFILSSKKLLLSDSGFYLCACWVIYEQYFGPGTRLTVT.

Of note for this clone: An end of the junction differs from the germline gene, which may be a read error. The chain employs TRBV7-7 and TRBJ2-2, with no clear D. CDR1 SSHAT and CDR2 FNYEAQ come from the germline V gene (reference sequence). CDR3 size: 13 residues. The CDR3 sequence: CASSFRLAGELFF. The CDR3 DNA is TGTGCTAGCAGCTTTCGGCTTGCCGGGGAGCTGTTTTTT.

The chain carries TRBV9 and TRBJ2-1; D might be TRBD1 (5 bases). The V and J ends lost 0 bases and 6 bases respectively, with 13 bases between them. The CDR3 contains 15 residues. The germline V gene encodes CDR1 SGDLS and CDR2 YYNGEE. CDR3 coding DNA: TGTGCCAGCAGCGTAGGTCCAGGGCCCGGCAATGAGCAGTTCTTC. It encodes CASSVGPGPGNEQFF. The variable domain in full, with the rest retrieved from reference TRBV9 and TRBJ2-1, is DSGVTQTPKHLITATGQRVTLRCSPRSGDLSVYWYQQSLDQGLQFLIQYYNGEERAKGNILERFSAQQFPDLHSELNLSSLELGDSALYFCASSVGPGPGNEQFFGPGTRLTVL.

CDR3: CASSPKGVLAGEREDEQYF. The CDR3 DNA follows: TGTGCCAGCAGCCCAAAGGGGGTTTTAGCGGGAGAAAGGGAGGACGAGCAGTACTTC. V gene TRBV7-8 combines with J gene TRBJ2-7; 9 bases map to TRBD2. The germline gives CDR1 SGHVS, CDR2 FQNEAQ. The V gene end was trimmed by 5 bases and the J gene end by 5 bases; junction bases not matched to a gene: 22. The CDR3 runs to 19 residues.

The CDR3 is CASSFLFRDRLNEQFF. The CDR3 region has the DNA TGTGCCAGCAGCTTTTTGTTCCGGGACAGATTGAATGAGCAGTTCTTC. This chain uses TRBV11-2 with TRBJ2-1, with 7 bases fitting TRBD1. The length of the CDR3 is 16 residues. V shed 3 bases, J shed 7 bases, and the junction held 12 bases outside the gene matches. The germline V gene has CDR1 SGHAT and CDR2 FQNNGV.

The genes are TRBV7-9 and TRBJ2-7; tentative D call: TRBD2 (6 bases). This CDR3 has 16 residues. The V gene lost 2 bases and the J gene lost 3 bases, with 17 bases spanning the gap. CDR1 SEHNR and CDR2 FQNEAQ come from the germline V gene (reference sequence). The CDR3 nucleotides are TGTGCCAGCAGCTTAAAACCTTTAGGAGGGAACTACGAGCAGTACTTC. It yields the protein CASSLKPLGGNYEQYF.

The chain links TRBV27 to TRBJ2-1; TRBD2 matches 8 bases. The ends lost 7 bases at V and 4 bases at J; junction bases unmatched: 6. Germline V gene sequence: CDR1 MNHEY, CDR2 SMNVEV (reference sequence). The CDR3 runs to 14 residues. The CDR3 sequence: CASIAGGLYNEQFF. CDR3 sequence (DNA): TGTGCCAGCATCGCGGGAGGTTTGTACAATGAGCAGTTCTTC.

The chain joins TRBV6-5 to TRBJ2-7; the D call may be TRBD1 or TRBD2 (5 bases each). V dropped 7 bases and J dropped 1 base, with 17 bases sitting between them. Germline V gene lookup returns CDR1 MNHEY and CDR2 SVGAGI. The CDR3 runs 15 residues. The CDR3 region is CASNSGRAYSYEQYF. The CDR3 DNA reads as TGTGCCAGCAACTCGGGGCGGGCCTATTCCTACGAGCAGTACTTC.

This chain connects TRBV7-2 to TRBJ2-2; 11 bases agree with TRBD2. Looked up from germline, CDR1 is SGHTA and CDR2 is FQGNSA. This CDR3 has 17 amino acids. Trimming at V came to 2 bases and at J to 2 bases, leaving 4 bases not matched to a gene. The CDR3 bases are TGTGCCAGCAGCTTATCGACTAGCGGGGTTAACACCGGGGAGCTGTTTTTT. It specifies CASSLSTSGVNTGELFF.

This chain connects TRBV5-5 to TRBJ2-7, with 10 bases aligning to TRBD1. Trimming cost V 0 bases and J 7 bases; bases outside gene matches: 7. CDR1 is SGHKS and CDR2 is YYEKEE in the germline V gene (reference sequence). This CDR3 spans 15 amino acids. The CDR3 DNA is TGTGCCAGCAGCTTGGAGGGACAGGGGACGGCGGAGCAGTACTTC. Amino acids: CASSLEGQGTAEQYF.

Turning to this clone: The same CDR3 is also encoded by other DNA sequences in this sample. The V and J genes are TRBV4-3 and TRBJ2-2, with D possibly being TRBD1 (6 bases). CDR1 and CDR2 from the germline V gene are LGHNA and YSLEER. The CDR3 has 15 amino acids. V was trimmed by 3 bases and J by 1 base, leaving 9 bases between them. The DNA of the CDR3 is TGCGCCAGCAGCCAGGACAGAGTGAACACCGGGGAGCTGTTTTTT. The encoded protein is CASSQDRVNTGELFF.

V usage is TRBV7-9 and J usage is TRBJ2-5; 7 bases are a match to TRBD2. Germline CDR1 is SEHNR and CDR2 is FQNEAQ (reference sequence). The CDR3 length is 16 residues. Trimming took 4 bases from V and 4 from J; bases not matched to a gene: 12. CDR3 protein: CASSSDPGLSAETQYF. Here the CDR3 DNA reads TGTGCCAGCAGCTCCGACCCGGGACTAAGCGCAGAGACCCAGTACTTC.